The 20 T cell receptor beta chains in this list originate from one sample, sequenced in a study of blood T cell repertoires in COVID-19. The method was immunoSEQ multiplex PCR; TCRdb's version includes in-frame clones alone and lacks a portion of them. This sample has roughly 200,000 clones, with approximately 85% found just once. The sample comprised peripheral blood. The receptors come from a man aged 60 to 69 with acute or convalescent COVID-19.

The V call is TRBV12-5, the J call TRBJ2-2, with 8 bases that match TRBD1. The CDR3 is 15 residues long. Unmatched junction bases numbered 1, after V lost 4 bases and J lost 0 bases. The germline V gene encodes CDR1 LGHNT and CDR2 FRNRAP. CDR3 loop: CASGSQGANTGELFF. The CDR3 nucleotides are TGTGCTAGTGGTTCACAGGGGGCGAACACCGGGGAGCTGTTTTTT.

The V gene is TRBV4-3, the J gene TRBJ2-7; 9 bases fit TRBD2. The CDR3 sequence is 16 residues long. With V trimmed by 4 bases and J by 3 bases, 10 bases remained unmatched. The germline V gene encodes CDR1 LGHNA and CDR2 YSLEER. Here the CDR3 reads CASSPRTSEAIYEQYF. The CDR3 DNA reads TGCGCCAGCAGCCCCCGGACTAGCGAGGCGATCTACGAGCAGTACTTC.

J is TRBJ2-1 and V is TRBV19; D gene uncertain. Trimming shortened V by 7 bases and J by 8 bases, and 9 bases separated the two germline ends. CDR3 size: 11 residues. Germline V gene data show CDR1 as LNHDA and CDR2 as SQIVND (reference sequence). The CDR3 nucleotides read TGTGCCAGTACCTCCCGGGATGAGCAGTTCTTC. It codes for CASTSRDEQFF. Full variable domain (missing parts from reference TRBV19 and TRBJ2-1): DGGITQSPKYLFRKEGQNVTLSCEQNLNHDAMYWYRQDPGQGLRLIYYSQIVNDFQKGDIAEGYSVSREKKESFPLTVTSAQKNPTAFYLCASTSRDEQFFGPGTRLTVL.

The chain joins TRBV5-1 to TRBJ2-7; 9 bases fit TRBD1. The CDR3 totals 15 residues. The V and J ends lost 4 bases and 0 bases, in that order; junction bases with no gene match: 5. Germline V gives CDR1 SGHRS, CDR2 YFSETQ. The CDR3 coding sequence is TGCGCCAGCAGCGCGGGGACAGGGAGCTCCTACGAGCAGTACTTC. It yields the protein CASSAGTGSSYEQYF. Drawing the rest from reference TRBV5-1 and TRBJ2-7, the complete variable domain is KAGVTQTPRYLIKTRGQQVTLSCSPISGHRSVSWYQQTPGQGLQFLFEYFSETQRNKGNFPGRFSGRQFSNSRSEMNVSTLELGDSALYLCASSAGTGSSYEQYFGPGTRLTVT.

The chain recombines TRBV7-9 with TRBJ2-5, with a weak D call TRBD2 (6 bases). CDR1 is SEHNR, CDR2 FQNEAQ, per germline (reference sequence). The CDR3 consists of 15 residues. V was shortened by 5 bases and J by 1 base, with 14 bases between the two germline ends. CDR3: CASSLGAGTQETQYF. The CDR3 DNA sequence: TGTGCCAGCAGCCTCGGGGCGGGAACCCAAGAGACCCAGTACTTC.

This rearrangement joins TRBV19 to TRBJ1-4, with 8 bases aligning to TRBD1. Trimming at V came to 1 base and at J to 0 bases, leaving 7 bases not matched to a gene. CDR3 size: 18 residues. CDR1 is LNHDA, CDR2 SQIVND, per germline (reference sequence). The CDR3 is CASSIVRTGLATNEKLFF. As DNA, the CDR3 is TGTGCCAGTAGTATAGTCCGGACAGGGCTTGCAACTAATGAAAAACTGTTTTTT.

The rearrangement links TRBV29-1 to TRBJ2-7; D unclear. The CDR3 runs to 11 residues. In germline, CDR1 is SQVTM, CDR2 ANQGSEA. Trimming left V 7 bases short and J 1 base short, with 8 bases between. The CDR3 spells CSASQSYEQYF. The CDR3 DNA reads as TGCAGCGCGTCCCAGTCCTACGAGCAGTACTTC.

The chain has TRBV27 and TRBJ1-2; D ambiguous. In germline, CDR1 is MNHEY, CDR2 SMNVEV (reference sequence). The CDR3 is 12 residues long. Between the trimmed V and J ends, which lost 0 bases and 11 bases, there was a span of 10 bases. The CDR3 spells CASSLSGIRYTF. CDR3 coding DNA: TGTGCCAGCAGTTTATCGGGCATAAGGTACACCTTC.

The V and J genes are TRBV28 and TRBJ2-2, with TRBD1 matching over 7 bases. V lost 5 bases to trimming and J lost 6 bases; unmatched junction nucleotides: 3. Per germline, CDR1 MDHEN and CDR2 SYDVKM. CDR3 length equals 13 residues. Here the CDR3 reads CASSRQGAGELFF. DNA of the CDR3: TGTGCCAGCAGTCGCCAGGGGGCCGGGGAGCTGTTTTTT.

In DNA, the CDR3 is TGCGCCAGCAGCCCAAGGGACAGTTCACCCCTCCACTTT. The encoded protein is CASSPRDSSPLHF. This chain uses TRBV5-1 with TRBJ1-6; 7 positions agree with TRBD1. Trimming at V came to 4 bases and at J to 9 bases, leaving 4 bases not matched to a gene. There are 13 residues in the CDR3. The germline gives CDR1 SGHRS, CDR2 YFSETQ.

In this sample, this clone turned up once. This chain's CDR3 is CASSLRRGGQQPQHF. CDR3 in DNA: TGTGCCAGCAGCCTTCGGAGGGGAGGCCAACAGCCCCAGCATTTT. V and J are TRBV5-6 and TRBJ1-5; TRBD1 might be the D (5 bases). Trimming stripped 4 bases from V and 7 bases from J, with 18 bases between. The CDR3 length is 15 residues. CDR1 and CDR2 (germline): SGHDT, YYEEEE.

This clone was recorded once. The junction shows a germline mismatch at one end, possibly a read error. This chain joins TRBV7-3 and TRBJ2-2; TRBD1 matches 8 bases. This CDR3 has 17 amino acids. CDR1 and CDR2 from the germline V gene are SGHTA and FQGTGA. The CDR3 coding sequence is TGTGCCAGCAGCCTAACGGGACAGGCAAAGAACACCGGGGAGCTGTTTTTT. Translated, it gives CASSLTGQAKNTGELFF.

V usage is TRBV19 and J usage is TRBJ1-5; 7 nucleotides line up with TRBD1. The CDR3 consists of 14 residues. The ends lost 3 bases at V and 3 bases at J; junction bases unmatched: 2. The germline gives CDR1 LNHDA, CDR2 SQIVND (reference sequence). The CDR3 sequence: CASSMGQLNQPQHF. In DNA form, the CDR3 reads TGTGCCAGTAGTATGGGACAGCTCAATCAGCCCCAGCATTTT. The whole variable domain, remainder taken from reference TRBV19 and TRBJ1-5, is DGGITQSPKYLFRKEGQNVTLSCEQNLNHDAMYWYRQDPGQGLRLIYYSQIVNDFQKGDIAEGYSVSREKKESFPLTVTSAQKNPTAFYLCASSMGQLNQPQHFGDGTRLSIL.

V usage is TRBV7-9 and J usage is TRBJ2-2, with D possibly TRBD2 on 5 matching bases. Germline CDR1 SEHNR, CDR2 FQNEAQ (reference sequence). The CDR3 contains 14 residues. V lost 1 base, J lost 4 bases, and 7 bases lay in between. CDR3: CASSLGGLTGELFF. The CDR3 coding sequence is TGTGCCAGCAGCTTAGGAGGGCTCACCGGGGAGCTGTTTTTT.

The CDR3 nucleotides are TGTGCCAGCAGTTACAAGGGGGTGGGGTTGAACACTGAAGCTTTCTTT. This codes for CASSYKGVGLNTEAFF. This chain connects TRBV6-6 to TRBJ1-1; weak D call: TRBD1 (6 bases). CDR3 size: 16 residues. Germline lookup yields CDR1 MNHNY and CDR2 SVGAGI (reference sequence). Trimming stripped 2 bases from V and 0 bases from J, with 13 bases between.

The V gene is TRBV5-1, the J gene TRBJ2-1, with TRBD1 matching 9 bases. The CDR3 contains 18 residues. CDR1 and CDR2 (germline): SGHRS, YFSETQ. The junction had 18 bases not matched to a gene; V was cut back by 4 bases and J by 7 bases. CDR3 amino acids: CASSINPRDRVGLNEQFF. The CDR3 DNA reads as TGCGCCAGCAGCATAAATCCCCGGGACAGGGTTGGTTTGAATGAGCAGTTCTTC.

This clone was detected once. The chain links TRBV20-1 to TRBJ2-7, with a weak D call TRBD2 (5 bases). CDR3 length: 14 residues. Deletions cut 3 bases from V and 1 base from J, with 13 bases between. Germline lookup yields CDR1 DFQATT and CDR2 SNEGSKA (reference sequence). The CDR3 nucleotides read TGCAGTGCTAGTTCGCGGGCCAAATCCTACGAGCAGTACTTC. Translation gives CSASSRAKSYEQYF.

The gene calls are TRBV7-9 and TRBJ2-5; TRBD1 matches at 7 bases. The ends lost 5 bases at V and 4 bases at J; junction bases unmatched: 10. CDR1 SEHNR and CDR2 FQNEAQ come from the germline V gene (reference sequence). CDR3 length: 15 amino acids. The CDR3 is CASSLPTGLGETQYF. The CDR3 nucleotides read TGTGCCAGCAGCCTACCGACAGGGCTGGGAGAGACCCAGTACTTC.

This chain joins TRBV5-5 and TRBJ2-7, with a possible D match to TRBD2 (6 bases). Germline V gene lookup returns CDR1 SGHKS and CDR2 YYEKEE (reference sequence). CDR3 length equals 13 residues. V gave up 7 bases and J gave up 2 bases, with 13 bases separating them. As DNA, the CDR3 is TGTGCCAGCCGAGGAGGGGACCCCTACGAGCAGTACTTC. Its translation: CASRGGDPYEQYF.

The CDR3 region is CASSVPNYAVSNTGELFF. CDR3 in DNA: TGTGCCAGCAGTGTGCCGAACTACGCAGTTTCCAACACCGGGGAGCTGTTTTTT. The rearrangement links TRBV2 to TRBJ2-2; D is uncertain. From germline, CDR1 is SNHLY and CDR2 FYNNEI. The V end was cut by 4 bases, the J end by 2 bases, with 20 bases between. The CDR3 has 18 amino acids. The variable domain in full, completed from reference TRBV2 and TRBJ2-2, reads EPEVTQTPSHQVTQMGQEVILRCVPISNHLYFYWYRQILGQKVEFLVSFYNNEISEKSEIFDDQFSVERPDGSNFTLKIRSTKLEDSAMYFCASSVPNYAVSNTGELFFGEGSRLTVL.